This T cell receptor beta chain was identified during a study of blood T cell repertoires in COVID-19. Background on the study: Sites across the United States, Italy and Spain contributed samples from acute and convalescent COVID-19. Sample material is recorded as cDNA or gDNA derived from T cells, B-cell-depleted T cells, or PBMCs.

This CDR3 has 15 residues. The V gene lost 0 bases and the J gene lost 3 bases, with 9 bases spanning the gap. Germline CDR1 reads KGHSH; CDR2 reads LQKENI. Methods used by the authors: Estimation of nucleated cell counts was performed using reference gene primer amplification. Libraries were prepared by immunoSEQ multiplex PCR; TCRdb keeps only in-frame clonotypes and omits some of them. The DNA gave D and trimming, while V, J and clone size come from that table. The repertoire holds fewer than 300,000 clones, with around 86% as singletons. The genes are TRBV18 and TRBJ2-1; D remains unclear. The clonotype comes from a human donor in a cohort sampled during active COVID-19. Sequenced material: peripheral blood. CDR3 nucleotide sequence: TGTGCCAGCTCACCACCGAACAGAGACTACAATGAGCAGTTCTTC. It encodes CASSPPNRDYNEQFF.